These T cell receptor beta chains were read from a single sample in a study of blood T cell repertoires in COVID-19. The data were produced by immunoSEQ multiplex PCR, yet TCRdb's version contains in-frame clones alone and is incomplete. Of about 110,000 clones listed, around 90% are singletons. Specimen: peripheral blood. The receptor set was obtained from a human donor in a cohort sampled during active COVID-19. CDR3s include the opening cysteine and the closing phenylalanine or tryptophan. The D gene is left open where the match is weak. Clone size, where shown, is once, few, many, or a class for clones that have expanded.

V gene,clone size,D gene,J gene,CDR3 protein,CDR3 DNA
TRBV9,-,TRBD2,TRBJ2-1,CASSSTSGIVDEQFF,TGTGCCAGCAGCTCAACTAGCGGGATAGTCGATGAGCAGTTCTTC
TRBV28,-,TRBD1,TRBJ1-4,CASSSNRQGENREKLFF,TGTGCCAGCAGTTCCAACCGACAGGGGGAAAATAGAGAAAAACTGTTTTTT
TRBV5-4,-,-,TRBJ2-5,CASSLPGGETQYF,TGTGCCAGCAGCCTTCCCGGGGGAGAGACCCAGTACTTC
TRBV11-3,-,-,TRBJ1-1,CASSRNLYTEAFF,TGTGCCAGCAGCCGTAATCTTTATACTGAAGCTTTCTTT
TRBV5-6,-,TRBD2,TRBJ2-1,CASRPGLAGGPGNEQFF,TGTGCCAGCAGACCCGGACTAGCGGGAGGGCCAGGCAATGAGCAGTTCTTC
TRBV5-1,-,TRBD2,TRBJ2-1,CASSLDRGTTHNEQFF,TGCGCCAGCAGCTTGGACCGCGGGACTACCCACAATGAGCAGTTCTTC
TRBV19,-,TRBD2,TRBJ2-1,CASSITSGGNEQFF,TGTGCCAGTAGTATCACTAGCGGGGGGAATGAGCAGTTCTTC
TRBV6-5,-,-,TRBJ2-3,CASSSSGSRDTQYF,TGTGCCAGCAGTTCCAGCGGGTCGAGAGATACGCAGTATTTT
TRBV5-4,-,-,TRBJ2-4,CASSLASANLAKNIQYF,TGTGCCAGCAGCTTGGCCTCAGCGAACCTAGCCAAAAACATTCAGTACTTC
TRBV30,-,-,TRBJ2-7,CAWSRGAGPYEQYF,TGTGCCTGGTCAAGAGGTGCAGGGCCCTACGAGCAGTACTTC
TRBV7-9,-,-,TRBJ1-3,CASSQYREMGGNTIYF,TGTGCCAGCAGCCAATACAGGGAGATGGGCGGAAACACCATATATTTT
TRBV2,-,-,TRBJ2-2,CASSSGTNTGELFF,TGTGCCAGCAGTTCCGGGACAAACACCGGGGAGCTGTTTTTT
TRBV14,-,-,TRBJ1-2,CASSQDRRGSGYTF,TGTGCCAGCAGCCAAGATCGGAGGGGTTCGGGCTACACCTTC
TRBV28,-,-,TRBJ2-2,CASSSPTVSNTGELFF,TGTGCCAGCAGTTCACCGACAGTGTCGAACACCGGGGAGCTGTTTTTT
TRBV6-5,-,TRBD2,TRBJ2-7,CASIPGDYAIEQYF,TGTGCCAGCATCCCGGGGGACTACGCTATCGAGCAGTACTTC
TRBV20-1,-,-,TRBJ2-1,CSASTWDGGHEQFF,TGCAGTGCCAGTACCTGGGACGGAGGGCATGAGCAGTTCTTC
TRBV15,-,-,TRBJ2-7,CATSRDPRGYEQYF,TGTGCCACCAGCAGAGATCCAAGGGGCTACGAGCAGTACTTC
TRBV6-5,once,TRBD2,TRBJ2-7,CASSYQGSGSYEQYF,TGTGCCAGCAGTTACCAGGGTAGCGGGAGTTACGAGCAGTACTTC
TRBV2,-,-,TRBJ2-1,CASSVKGGNEQFF,TGTGCCAGCAGCGTAAAGGGAGGAAATGAGCAGTTCTTC
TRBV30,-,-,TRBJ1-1,CAWSVQVNTEAFF,TGTGCCTGGAGTGTACAAGTGAACACTGAAGCTTTCTTT
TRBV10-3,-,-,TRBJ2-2,CAINSYTGELFF,TGTGCCATCAACTCCTACACCGGGGAGCTGTTTTTT
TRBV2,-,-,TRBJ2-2,CASSELGGAPGELFF,TGTGCCAGCAGTGAATTAGGAGGGGCCCCCGGGGAGCTGTTTTTT
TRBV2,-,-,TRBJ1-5,CASSESQGNQPQHF,TGTGCCAGCAGTGAATCGCAGGGGAATCAGCCCCAGCATTTT
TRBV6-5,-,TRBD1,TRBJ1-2,CASSSGQGRGYTF,TGTGCCAGCAGTTCAGGACAGGGCCGTGGCTACACCTTC
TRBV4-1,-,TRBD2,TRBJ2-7,CASSQGRLAGDLYEQYF,TGCGCCAGCAGCCAAGGGAGACTAGCGGGGGACCTCTACGAGCAGTACTTC
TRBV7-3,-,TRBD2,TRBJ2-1,CASSPNPLSSGGNYNEQFF,TGTGCCAGCAGCCCCAACCCCCTCTCTAGCGGGGGGAATTACAATGAGCAGTTCTTC
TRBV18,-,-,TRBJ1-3,CASSPRQLLTSGNTIYF,TGTGCCAGCTCACCCCGACAGCTCTTAACCTCTGGAAACACCATATATTTT
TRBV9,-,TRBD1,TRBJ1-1,CASSVEGTVYTEAFF,TGTGCCAGCAGCGTAGAGGGGACAGTTTACACTGAAGCTTTCTTT
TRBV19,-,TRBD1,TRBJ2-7,CASSLTPGQPYEQYF,TGTGCCAGTAGTCTGACACCGGGACAGCCTTACGAGCAGTACTTC
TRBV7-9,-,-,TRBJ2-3,CASSPPLDRGSTDTQYF,TGTGCCAGCAGCCCCCCTCTAGATCGGGGAAGCACAGATACGCAGTATTTT
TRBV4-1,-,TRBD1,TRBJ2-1,CASSHQNRGYYNEQFF,TGCGCCAGCAGCCACCAGAACAGGGGGTACTACAATGAGCAGTTCTTC
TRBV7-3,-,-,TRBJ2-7,CASSPRLDSHEQYF,TGTGCCAGCAGCCCGCGACTAGATTCCCACGAGCAGTACTTC
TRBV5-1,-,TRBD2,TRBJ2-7,CASSLASGSYEQYF,TGCGCCAGCAGCCTAGCTAGCGGGAGCTACGAGCAGTACTTC
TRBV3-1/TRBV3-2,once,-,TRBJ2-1,CASSYGGRSYNEQFF,TGTGCCAGCAGTTACGGGGGACGCTCCTACAATGAGCAGTTCTTC
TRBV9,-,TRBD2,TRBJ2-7,CASSTGTSGFQYF,TGTGCCAGCAGCACCGGGACTAGCGGGTTTCAGTACTTC
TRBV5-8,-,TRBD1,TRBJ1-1,CASSTGVGSTEAFF,TGTGCCAGCAGCACAGGGGTTGGGAGCACTGAAGCTTTCTTT
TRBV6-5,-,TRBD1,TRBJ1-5,CASRGTGNSNQPQHF,TGTGCCAGCAGAGGGACAGGGAATAGCAATCAGCCCCAGCATTTT
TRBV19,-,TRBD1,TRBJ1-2,CASSIRTGQGGYGYTF,TGTGCCAGTAGTATACGGACGGGACAGGGGGGCTATGGCTACACCTTC
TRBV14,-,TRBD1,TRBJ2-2,CASSQKWPPDRVAGELFF,TGTGCCAGCAGCCAAAAATGGCCCCCGGACAGGGTCGCCGGGGAGCTGTTTTTT
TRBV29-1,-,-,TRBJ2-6,CSVDGGSSGANVLTF,TGCAGCGTTGACGGAGGCAGCTCTGGGGCCAACGTCCTGACTTTC
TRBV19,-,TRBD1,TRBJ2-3,CASSIDRGPTDTQYF,TGTGCCAGTAGTATAGACAGGGGGCCCACAGATACGCAGTATTTT
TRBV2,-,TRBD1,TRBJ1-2,CAGTGPLNDNYGYTF,TGTGCCGGGACAGGGCCCCTAAACGATAACTATGGCTACACCTTC
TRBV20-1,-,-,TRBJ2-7,CSASLGGDEQYF,TGCAGTGCTAGTCTAGGAGGAGACGAGCAGTACTTC
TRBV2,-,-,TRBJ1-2,CASRVGTAVEGYTF,TGTGCCAGCAGGGTAGGGACTGCCGTAGAGGGCTACACCTTC
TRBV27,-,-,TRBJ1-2,CASSVRGIDGYTF,TGTGCCAGCAGTGTTCGGGGGATAGATGGCTACACCTTC
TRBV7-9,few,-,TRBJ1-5,CASSEPNQPQHF,TGTGCCAGCAGTGAGCCAAATCAGCCCCAGCATTTT
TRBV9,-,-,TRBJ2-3,CASSVGLALSTDTQYF,TGTGCCAGCAGCGTAGGCCTAGCGCTAAGCACAGATACGCAGTATTTT
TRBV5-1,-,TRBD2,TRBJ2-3,CASSLLAGDPTDTQYF,TGCGCCAGCAGCTTACTAGCGGGGGACCCCACAGATACGCAGTATTTT
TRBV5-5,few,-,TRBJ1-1,CASSLTTGGPLEAFF,TGTGCCAGCAGCTTAACGACAGGTGGGCCCCTTGAAGCTTTCTTT
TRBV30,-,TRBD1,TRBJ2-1,CAWSPSDRDSNEQFF,TGTGCCTGGAGTCCGTCGGACAGGGACTCCAATGAGCAGTTCTTC
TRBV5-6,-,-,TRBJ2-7,CASSGGRGYEQYF,TGTGCCAGCAGCGGGGGCAGGGGCTACGAGCAGTACTTC
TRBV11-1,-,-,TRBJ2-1,CASSRPGKASYNEQFF,TGTGCCAGCAGCCGACCCGGGAAAGCCTCCTACAATGAGCAGTTCTTC